One and the same sample provided the 15 T cell receptor beta chains below, sequenced in a study of cytomegalovirus exposure and HLA in healthy donors (TCRdb year 2017). The library was obtained by the immunoSEQ multiplex PCR assay. The multiplex PCR relied on a mix of 60 forward primers for TCR Vbeta segments and 13 reverse primers for TCR Jbeta segments. The table was pulled from immuneACCESS by TCRdb, which kept in-frame rearrangements only. Such tables lose some clones; where checked, under half of the loss comes from unresolved V genes, and the rest has no known cause. This sample lists tens of thousands of clones; less than 80% were detected once. 7.8% of the sample belongs to the ten largest clones. Specimen: PBMCs. These receptors originate from a man aged 55 to 69 in good health and CMV-seropositive.

This sequence joins TRBV11-3 and TRBJ2-2; 8 bases fit TRBD1. CDR3 length equals 18 residues. Germline V gene data show CDR1 as SGHNT and CDR2 as YENEEA. The ends lost 4 bases at V and 6 bases at J; junction bases unmatched: 16. This CDR3 reads CASSSGQGHRLGAGELFF. DNA of the CDR3: TGTGCCAGCAGCTCTGGACAGGGTCATCGATTGGGCGCCGGGGAGCTGTTTTTT.

V gene TRBV5-6 combines with J gene TRBJ1-1; D perhaps matches TRBD1 (6 bases). Trimming removed 4 bases at V and 6 bases at J, with 13 bases between. The CDR3 consists of 13 residues. Per the germline V gene, CDR1 is SGHDT and CDR2 is YYEEEE. For the CDR3, the DNA is TGTGCCAGCAGCCTCAAGGCAGGGGCTGAAGCTTTCTTT. Its protein is CASSLKAGAEAFF.

The J gene is TRBJ1-5, the V gene TRBV19; D is undetermined. Trimming pared 2 bases from V and 4 bases from J, leaving 18 bases between. Germline V gene sequence: CDR1 LNHDA, CDR2 SQIVND (reference sequence). This CDR3 is 17 amino acids long. CDR3 sequence: CASSILDTNRKNQPQHF. The DNA of the CDR3 is TGTGCCAGTAGTATACTCGACACCAATCGAAAAAATCAGCCCCAGCATTTT.

The chain has TRBV2 and TRBJ1-2, with D possibly matching TRBD1 (6 bases). The CDR3 runs 14 residues. Germline V gene lookup returns CDR1 SNHLY and CDR2 FYNNEI. V lost 2 bases to trimming and J lost 8 bases, with 15 bases between them. The CDR3: CASSEYREEEGYTF. For the CDR3, the DNA is TGTGCCAGCAGTGAATACAGGGAAGAGGAGGGCTACACCTTC.

This clone has more than one count but fewer than ten. The rearrangement links TRBV11-3 to TRBJ2-3, with TRBD2 matching 10 bases. After removal of 1 base from V and 2 bases from J, the junction contained 12 bases not matched to a gene. The germline CDR1 and CDR2 sequences are SGHNT and YENEEA. The CDR3 is 19 residues long. CDR3 loop: CASSLGGLAGVLLTDTQYF. In nucleotides, the CDR3 is TGTGCCAGCAGCTTAGGCGGTCTAGCGGGAGTTCTGCTCACAGATACGCAGTATTTT. The whole variable domain, remainder taken from reference TRBV11-3 and TRBJ2-3, is EAGVVQSPRYKIIEKKQPVAFWCNPISGHNTLYWYLQNLGQGPELLIRYENEEAVDDSQLPKDRFSAERLKGVDSTLKIQPAELGDSAVYLCASSLGGLAGVLLTDTQYFGPGTRLTVL.

This chain uses TRBV7-8 with TRBJ2-5; maybe TRBD1 (5 bases). V was shortened by 1 base and J by 7 bases, with 10 bases between the two germline ends. CDR3 size: 13 residues. CDR1 is SGHVS, CDR2 FQNEAQ, per germline. The CDR3 nucleotides read TGTGCCAGCAGCTTAGGGGGCTTGCCGACCCAGTACTTC. It encodes CASSLGGLPTQYF.

Only one count was recorded for this clone. The chain recombines TRBV28 with TRBJ2-2, with 8 bases matching TRBD2. The V gene's germline CDR1 is MDHEN and CDR2 SYDVKM. The CDR3 spans 15 residues. The V gene end was trimmed by 7 bases and the J gene end by 6 bases; junction bases not matched to a gene: 10. The CDR3 DNA reads as TGTGCCAGCAATCCCAGCGGGAGAAGGGCCGGGGAGCTGTTTTTT. Its protein product is CASNPSGRRAGELFF.

The chain carries TRBV9 and TRBJ2-7, with a weak D call TRBD1 (5 bases). V dropped 4 bases and J dropped 5 bases, with 19 bases sitting between them. The CDR3 contains 15 residues. Germline V gene sequence: CDR1 SGDLS, CDR2 YYNGEE. The CDR3 nucleotides read TGTGCCAGCAGCCCTCGACAGTCTCCGGGCGACGAGCAGTACTTC. Its translation is CASSPRQSPGDEQYF.

The CDR3 spells CASSPLAGQGTDTQYF. The CDR3 bases are TGTGCCAGCAGCCCTTTAGCGGGGCAGGGTACAGATACGCAGTATTTT. V and J are TRBV7-9 and TRBJ2-3; 8 bases map to TRBD2. CDR1 and CDR2 (germline): SEHNR, FQNEAQ (reference sequence). Trimming cost V 5 bases and J 3 bases; bases outside gene matches: 10. The CDR3 loop spans 16 amino acids.

This chain connects TRBV7-9 to TRBJ1-1; tentative D call: TRBD1 (6 bases). The CDR3 sequence is 13 residues long. V shed 1 base and J shed 3 bases, with 6 bases lying between them. In germline, CDR1 is SEHNR, CDR2 FQNEAQ (reference sequence). This CDR3 is CASSLDRDTEAFF. The CDR3 coding sequence is TGTGCCAGCAGCTTAGACAGGGACACTGAAGCTTTCTTT.

This clone was seen a single time. The rearrangement joins TRBV11-3 to TRBJ2-3; 9 bases line up with TRBD2. Looked up from germline, CDR1 is SGHNT and CDR2 is YENEEA. V gave up 2 bases and J gave up 4 bases; unmatched junction bases: 4. This CDR3 is 15 amino acids long. This CDR3 is CASSLRGGAADTQYF. The CDR3 DNA reads as TGTGCCAGCAGCTTACGCGGGGGGGCGGCAGATACGCAGTATTTT. Based on the CDR3 plus reference TRBV11-3 and TRBJ2-3, the full variable domain is EAGVVQSPRYKIIEKKQPVAFWCNPISGHNTLYWYLQNLGQGPELLIRYENEEAVDDSQLPKDRFSAERLKGVDSTLKIQPAELGDSAVYLCASSLRGGAADTQYFGPGTRLTVL.

The CDR3 sequence is CASSLSIFLKAGYNEQFF. DNA for the CDR3: TGTGCCAGCAGCTTATCTATCTTCCTCAAAGCCGGCTACAATGAGCAGTTCTTC. This sequence joins TRBV7-2 and TRBJ2-1, with D unresolved. This CDR3 contains 18 residues. V lost 2 bases to trimming and J lost 3 bases, with 20 bases between them. Germline CDR1 reads SGHTA; CDR2 reads FQGNSA.

V and J are TRBV6-5 and TRBJ2-3, with 9 positions matching TRBD1. V trimming: 5 bases; J trimming: 1 base; junction bases outside the gene matches: 4. The CDR3 has 15 amino acids. Looked up from germline, CDR1 is MNHEY and CDR2 is SVGAGI. CDR3 sequence reads: CASSGRDRGTDTQYF. DNA for the CDR3: TGTGCCAGCAGTGGCCGGGACAGGGGCACAGATACGCAGTATTTT.

The J gene is TRBJ2-1, the V gene TRBV7-8; TRBD1 might be the D (5 bases). Germline V gene sequence: CDR1 SGHVS, CDR2 FQNEAQ. Trimming cost V 5 bases and J 0 bases, with 14 bases left between them. This CDR3 spans 16 amino acids. Here the CDR3 DNA reads TGTGCCAGCAGCGTTTGGGGCTCGAGCTCCTACAATGAGCAGTTCTTC. The encoded protein is CASSVWGSSSYNEQFF.

This sequence joins TRBV14 and TRBJ1-2, with D unresolved. V lost 4 bases and J 2 bases, leaving 14 bases between the germline ends. The CDR3 has 15 amino acids. Germline CDR1 reads SGHDN; CDR2 reads FVKESK. CDR3 nucleotides: TGTGCCAGCAGCCCCTTCCTTACAGAGAACTATGGCTACACCTTC. It is translated as CASSPFLTENYGYTF.